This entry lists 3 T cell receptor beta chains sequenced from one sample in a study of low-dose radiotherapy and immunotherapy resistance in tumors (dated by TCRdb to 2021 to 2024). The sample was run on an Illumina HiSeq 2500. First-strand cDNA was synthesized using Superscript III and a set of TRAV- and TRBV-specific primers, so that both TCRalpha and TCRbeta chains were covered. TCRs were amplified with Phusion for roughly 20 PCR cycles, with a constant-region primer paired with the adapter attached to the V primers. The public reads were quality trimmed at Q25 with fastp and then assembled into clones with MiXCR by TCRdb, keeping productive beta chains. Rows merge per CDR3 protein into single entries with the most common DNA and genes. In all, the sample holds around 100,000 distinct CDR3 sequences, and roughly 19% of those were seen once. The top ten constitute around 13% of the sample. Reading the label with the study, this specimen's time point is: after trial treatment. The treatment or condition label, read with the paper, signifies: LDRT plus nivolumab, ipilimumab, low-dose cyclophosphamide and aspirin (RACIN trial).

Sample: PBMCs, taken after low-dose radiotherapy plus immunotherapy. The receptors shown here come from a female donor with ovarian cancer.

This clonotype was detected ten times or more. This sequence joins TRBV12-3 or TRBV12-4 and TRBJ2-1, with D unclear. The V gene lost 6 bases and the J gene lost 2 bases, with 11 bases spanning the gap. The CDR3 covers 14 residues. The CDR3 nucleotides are TGTGCCAGCAGCCAGATTGTACCCTACAATGAGCAGTTCTTC. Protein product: CASSQIVPYNEQFF.

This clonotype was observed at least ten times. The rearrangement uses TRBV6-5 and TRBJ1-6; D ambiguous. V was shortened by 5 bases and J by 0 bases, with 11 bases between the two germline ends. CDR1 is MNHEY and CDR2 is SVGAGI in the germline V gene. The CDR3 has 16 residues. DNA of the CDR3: TGTGCCAGCAGTCTGACCAGTCACTCCTATAATTCACCCCTCCACTTT. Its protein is CASSLTSHSYNSPLHF.

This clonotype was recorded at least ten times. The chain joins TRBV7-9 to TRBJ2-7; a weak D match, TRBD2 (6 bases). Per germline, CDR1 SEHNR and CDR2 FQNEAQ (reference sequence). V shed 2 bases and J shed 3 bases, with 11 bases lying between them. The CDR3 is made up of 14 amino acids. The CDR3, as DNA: TGTGCCAGCAGCTTACCGGGGGAAGTCTACGAGCAGTACTTC. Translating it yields CASSLPGEVYEQYF. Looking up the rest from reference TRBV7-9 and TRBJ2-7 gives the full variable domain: DTGVSQNPRHKITKRGQNVTFRCDPISEHNRLYWYRQTLGQGPEFLTYFQNEAQLEKSRLLSDRFSAERPKGSFSTLEIQRTEQGDSAMYLCASSLPGEVYEQYFGPGTRLTVT.